These 22 T cell receptor beta chains share one sample of origin, sequenced in a study of read filtering for tumor transcriptome and immune sequencing. Molecular barcoded adaptors covering alpha/delta and beta/gamma chains were used on about 0.4 ug RNA. In TCRdb, the reads were re-called with MiXCR into one record per CDR3 protein. The repertoire holds tens of thousands of distinct CDR3 sequences, with 20% to 25% as singletons. Sample: a population of CD138-negative cells sorted from bone marrow. The receptor source for this set is a donor aged 40 or over with multiple myeloma.

This clonotype was found a few times. The V and J genes are TRBV5-1 and TRBJ2-7; no clear D gene. This CDR3 is 11 amino acids long. The ends were cut back, 4 bases at V and 7 bases at J, with 9 bases in the middle. CDR1 is SGHRS, CDR2 YFSETQ, per germline. DNA for the CDR3: TGCGCCAGCAGCATCGAAAGGGAGCAGTACTTC. This sequence encodes CASSIEREQYF.

To note about this clonotype: It is likely a read error: a sequence one base away is far more abundant. The rearrangement joins TRBV4-3 to TRBJ2-1; 10 bases map to TRBD2. The germline V gene has CDR1 LGHNA and CDR2 YSLEER. This CDR3 is 16 amino acids long. Trimming took 1 base from V and 6 from J; bases not matched to a gene: 6. The CDR3 reads CASSQGHERGGNEQFF. CDR3 nucleotides: TGCGCCAGCAGCCAAGGTCACGAGCGGGGGGGCAATGAGCAGTTCTTC.

This clonotype occurred many times. CDR3 bases: TGCAGTGCTAGGGGAAAAGCTCCCCAAGAGACCCAGTACTTC. Translation: CSARGKAPQETQYF. The chain carries TRBV20-1 and TRBJ2-5; D remains unclear. The CDR3 is 14 residues long. V shed 3 bases and J shed 1 base, with 12 bases lying between them. In germline, CDR1 is DFQATT, CDR2 SNEGSKA (reference sequence).

This clonotype has a handful of counts. The chain uses TRBV20-1 and TRBJ2-3; no clear D. CDR1 is DFQATT and CDR2 is SNEGSKA in the germline V gene (reference sequence). The V end lost 3 bases, the J end lost 7 bases, and 8 bases lay between the germline ends. The CDR3 totals 11 residues. The CDR3 here is CSASPYNTQYF. Written as DNA, the CDR3 is TGCAGTGCTAGCCCCTATAATACGCAGTATTTT.

Comment on this clonotype: A much larger clone lies one base from this, so it may be a read error. This chain joins TRBV5-1 and TRBJ2-7; 9 nucleotides align to TRBD1. This CDR3 has 15 residues. Germline CDR1 is SGHRS and CDR2 is YFSETQ. The ends lost 1 base at V and 7 bases at J; junction bases unmatched: 9. The CDR3 bases are TGCGCCAGCAGCTTGCCGGGGACAGGGACGCTTGAGCAGTACTTC. Translation: CASSLPGTGTLEQYF.

About this clonotype: This could be a read error, since a much larger clone is one nucleotide away. The CDR3 carries no conserved terminal phenylalanine or tryptophan, so it likely arises from a read error. V and J are TRBV28 and TRBJ2-2; unclear D gene. Trimming shortened V by 6 bases and J by 7 bases, and 9 bases separated the two germline ends. The CDR3 totals 12 residues. Germline CDR1 reads MDHEN; CDR2 reads SYDVKM. The CDR3 DNA reads TGTGCCAGCAGCCTAAGTATCGGGGAGCTGTTTTTG. Encoded protein: CASSLSIGELFL.

This clonotype has at least ten counts. V and J are TRBV6-5 and TRBJ1-1, with D possibly matching TRBD1 (6 bases). Germline assignment: CDR1 MNHEY and CDR2 SVGAGI. With 2 bases removed from V and 0 bases from J, the gap between germline ends came to 13 bases. CDR3 length equals 16 residues. CDR3 nucleotide sequence: TGTGCCAGCAGTTACAAGGCAGGGGTCATGAACACTGAAGCTTTCTTT. Its protein product is CASSYKAGVMNTEAFF.

This clonotype appeared once. V usage is TRBV5-1 and J usage is TRBJ2-2, with D unclear. Germline V gives CDR1 SGHRS, CDR2 YFSETQ. This CDR3 comprises 13 residues. Trimming left V 9 bases short and J 0 bases short, with 9 bases between. The CDR3 DNA reads TGCGCCATCAGTCCAGCGAACACCGGGGAGCTGTTTTTT. It yields the protein CAISPANTGELFF. The whole variable domain, remainder taken from reference TRBV5-1 and TRBJ2-2, is KAGVTQTPRYLIKTRGQQVTLSCSPISGHRSVSWYQQTPGQGLQFLFEYFSETQRNKGNFPGRFSGRQFSNSRSEMNVSTLELGDSALYLCAISPANTGELFFGEGSRLTVL.

The sample holds many counts of this clonotype. A read error may explain this, as a much larger clone is one base away. V usage is TRBV12-3 or TRBV12-4 and J usage is TRBJ2-1; a weak D match, TRBD2 (6 bases). The CDR3 contains 16 residues. CDR3 nucleotide sequence: TGTGCCAGCAGTTTAGAGCCGGGACTGCCCTACAGTGAGCAGTTCTTC. Translating gives CASSLEPGLPYSEQFF.

This clonotype was seen ten or more times. The chain has TRBV7-2 and TRBJ2-5; 11 bases match TRBD2. Germline values: CDR1 SGHTA, CDR2 FQGNSA. Trimming at V came to 5 bases and at J to 4 bases, leaving 3 bases not matched to a gene. The CDR3 runs 14 residues. The CDR3 region has the DNA TGTGCCAGCAGCCCGGGACTAGCGGCAGAGACCCAGTACTTC. Its translation: CASSPGLAAETQYF.

This clonotype appeared many times. The J gene is TRBJ2-2, the V gene TRBV29-1, with unresolved D. Trimming removed 4 bases at V and 1 base at J, with 7 bases between. Per germline, CDR1 SQVTM and CDR2 ANQGSEA. This CDR3 is built from 13 residues. CDR3 loop: CSVVLLNTGELFF. The CDR3 DNA is TGCAGCGTTGTTCTTCTGAACACCGGGGAGCTGTTTTTT.

This clonotype was detected a few times. The chain is built from TRBV5-1 and TRBJ2-5; D uncertain. This CDR3 has 12 residues. V lost 3 bases and J 3 bases, leaving 6 bases between the germline ends. Germline CDR1 is SGHRS and CDR2 is YFSETQ. In nucleotides, the CDR3 is TGCGCCAGCAGCTCTGATGAAGAGACCCAGTACTTC. Translating gives CASSSDEETQYF.

In this sample, this clonotype turned up many times. This sequence joins TRBV12-3 or TRBV12-4 and TRBJ1-6; D not certain. V was cut by 3 bases and J by 6 bases, with 9 bases left in between. This CDR3 is built from 14 residues. CDR3 residues: CASSFRAINSPLHF. The CDR3 DNA reads TGTGCCAGCAGTTTTCGGGCAATTAATTCACCCCTCCACTTT.

Many counts were recorded for this clonotype. This sequence joins TRBV3-1 and TRBJ2-3; 16 bases line up with TRBD2. V lost 3 bases, J lost 0 bases, and 3 bases stayed unmatched. There are 18 residues in the CDR3. The V gene's germline CDR1 is LGHDT and CDR2 YNNKEL (reference sequence). In nucleotides, the CDR3 is TGTGCCAGCAGCCAGGGACTAGCGGGGGGGTATAGCACAGATACGCAGTATTTT. It yields the protein CASSQGLAGGYSTDTQYF.

This clonotype was seen many times. The rearrangement uses TRBV28 and TRBJ2-5; tentatively, D is TRBD1 or TRBD2 (5 bases each). The V gene lost 3 bases and the J gene lost 4 bases, with 12 bases spanning the gap. The CDR3 has 14 residues. In germline, CDR1 is MDHEN, CDR2 SYDVKM. The CDR3 reads CASSFEGDRETQYF. The CDR3 region has the DNA TGTGCCAGCAGTTTCGAGGGAGACAGAGAGACCCAGTACTTC.

V gene TRBV7-9 combines with J gene TRBJ1-1; no clear D gene. CDR3 length: 12 residues. The germline gives CDR1 SEHNR, CDR2 FQNEAQ (reference sequence). Trimming pared 1 base from V and 12 bases from J, leaving 12 bases between. The CDR3 sequence: CASSLGVIGTFF. CDR3 DNA: TGTGCCAGCAGCTTAGGTGTTATCGGAACTTTCTTT. Complete variable domain (other parts from reference TRBV7-9 and TRBJ1-1): DTGVSQNPRHKITKRGQNVTFRCDPISEHNRLYWYRQTLGQGPEFLTYFQNEAQLEKSRLLSDRFSAERPKGSFSTLEIQRTEQGDSAMYLCASSLGVIGTFFGQGTRLTVV.

The rearrangement links TRBV28 to TRBJ2-7; D possibly corresponds to TRBD1 (6 bases). The CDR3 extends over 13 amino acids. V lost 8 bases, J lost 1 base, and 12 bases lay in between. CDR1 is MDHEN and CDR2 is SYDVKM in the germline V gene. CDR3 sequence reads: CASSAGQSYEQYF. The CDR3 coding sequence is TGTGCCAGCTCCGCCGGACAGTCCTACGAGCAGTACTTC.

About this clonotype: An end of the junction does not agree with germline; a read error may underlie this. The CDR3 DNA sequence: TGCAGTACTAGACGACCGGGACAGGGAATGGAAGCTTTCTTT. Its translation: CSTRRPGQGMEAFF. This rearrangement joins TRBV20-1 to TRBJ1-1, with 9 positions matching TRBD1. This CDR3 has 14 residues. Germline CDR1 is DFQATT and CDR2 is SNEGSKA (reference sequence).

In its sample, this clonotype was seen many times. This chain links TRBV6-2 or TRBV6-3 with TRBJ2-2; 10 bases are shared with TRBD2. There are 17 residues in the CDR3. Losses at the gene ends were 4 bases for V and 6 bases for J; bases not matched to a gene: 11. Germline V gene sequence: CDR1 MNHEY, CDR2 SVGEGT. The CDR3 coding sequence is TGTGCCAGCAGTTCCCGGGCCTCTAGCGGGGGACCCGGGGAGCTGTTTTTT. Translation gives CASSSRASSGGPGELFF.

This clonotype has at least ten counts. The chain couples TRBV12-3 or TRBV12-4 to TRBJ2-3; D is possibly TRBD1 (6 bases). V was trimmed by 3 bases and J by 2 bases, leaving 21 bases between them. The CDR3 covers 18 residues. CDR3 sequence reads: CASSFRSALGGHTDTQYF. The CDR3 DNA reads TGTGCCAGCAGTTTTAGGTCAGCCCTAGGGGGACACACAGATACGCAGTATTTT.

The table lists this clonotype with many counts. Here the CDR3 DNA reads TGTGCCAGCAGGGACCAGATGGGGATAGCTGAAGCTTTCTTT. Amino acid sequence: CASRDQMGIAEAFF. This sequence joins TRBV2 and TRBJ1-1, with D unclear. CDR3 length: 14 amino acids. V was cut by 6 bases and J by 6 bases, with 17 bases left in between. Germline loops: CDR1 SNHLY, CDR2 FYNNEI.

This chain uses TRBV2 with TRBJ1-5; a weak D match, TRBD1 (5 bases). The germline gives CDR1 SNHLY, CDR2 FYNNEI. The germline V and J ends were trimmed by 4 bases and 2 bases, with 12 bases remaining between them. The CDR3 totals 15 residues. For the CDR3, the DNA is TGTGCCAGCAGTGGACAGAGGAATGGCAATCAGCCCCAGCATTTT. Its translation: CASSGQRNGNQPQHF.